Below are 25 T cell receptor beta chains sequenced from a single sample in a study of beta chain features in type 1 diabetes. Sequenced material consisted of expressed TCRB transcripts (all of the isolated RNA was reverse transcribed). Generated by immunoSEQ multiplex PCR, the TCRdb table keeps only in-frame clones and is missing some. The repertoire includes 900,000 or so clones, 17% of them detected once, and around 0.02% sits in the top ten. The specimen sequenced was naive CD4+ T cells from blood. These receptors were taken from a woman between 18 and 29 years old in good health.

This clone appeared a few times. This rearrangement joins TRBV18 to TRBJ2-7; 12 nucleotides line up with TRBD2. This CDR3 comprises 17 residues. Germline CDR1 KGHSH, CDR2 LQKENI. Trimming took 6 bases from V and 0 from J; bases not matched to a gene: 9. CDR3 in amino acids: CASSPLAGGVSSYEQYF. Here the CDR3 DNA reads TGTGCCAGCTCGCCGCTAGCGGGAGGGGTAAGCTCCTACGAGCAGTACTTC.

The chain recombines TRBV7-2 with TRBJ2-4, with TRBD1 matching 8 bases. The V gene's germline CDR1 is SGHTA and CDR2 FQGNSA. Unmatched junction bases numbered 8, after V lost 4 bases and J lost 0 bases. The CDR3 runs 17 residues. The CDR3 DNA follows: TGTGCCAGCAGCTCCCATGGACAGGGAATAGCCAAAAACATTCAGTACTTC. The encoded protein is CASSSHGQGIAKNIQYF.

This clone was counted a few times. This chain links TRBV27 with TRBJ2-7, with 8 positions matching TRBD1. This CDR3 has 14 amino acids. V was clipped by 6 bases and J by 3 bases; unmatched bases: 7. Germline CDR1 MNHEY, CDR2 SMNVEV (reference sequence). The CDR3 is CASSRWDRSYEQYF. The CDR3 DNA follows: TGTGCCAGCAGCCGATGGGACAGGAGCTACGAGCAGTACTTC.

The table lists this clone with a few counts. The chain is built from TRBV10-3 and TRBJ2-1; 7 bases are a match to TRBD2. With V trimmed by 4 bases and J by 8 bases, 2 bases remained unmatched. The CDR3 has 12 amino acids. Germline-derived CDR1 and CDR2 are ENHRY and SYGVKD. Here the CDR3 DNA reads TGTGCCATCAGTGCCGGGGGGTATGAGCAGTTCTTC. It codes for CAISAGGYEQFF.

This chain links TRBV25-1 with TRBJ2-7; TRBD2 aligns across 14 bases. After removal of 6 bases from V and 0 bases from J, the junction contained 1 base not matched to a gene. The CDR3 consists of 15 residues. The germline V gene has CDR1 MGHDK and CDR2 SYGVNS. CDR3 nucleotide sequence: TGTGCCAGCAGCGGGACTAGCGGGAGCTCCTACGAGCAGTACTTC. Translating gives CASSGTSGSSYEQYF.

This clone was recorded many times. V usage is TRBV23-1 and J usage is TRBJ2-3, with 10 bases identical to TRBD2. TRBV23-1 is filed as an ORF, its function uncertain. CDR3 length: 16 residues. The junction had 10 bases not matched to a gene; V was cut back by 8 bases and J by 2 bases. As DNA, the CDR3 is TGCGCCAGCGCGGCTTTAGCGGGGGGCGCCACAGATACGCAGTATTTT. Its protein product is CASAALAGGATDTQYF.

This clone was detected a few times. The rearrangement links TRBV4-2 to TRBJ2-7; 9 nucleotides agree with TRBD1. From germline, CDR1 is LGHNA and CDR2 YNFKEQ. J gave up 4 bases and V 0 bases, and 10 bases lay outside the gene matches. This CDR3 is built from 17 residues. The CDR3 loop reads CASSQDSRGTGRYEQYF. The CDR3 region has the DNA TGTGCCAGCAGCCAAGATAGTAGGGGGACAGGGAGGTACGAGCAGTACTTC.

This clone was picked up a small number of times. The CDR3, as DNA: TGTGCCAGCAGTGCTGTTTGGGGGTTCTCCTACAATGAGCAGTTCTTC. Residues: CASSAVWGFSYNEQFF. The chain uses TRBV25-1 and TRBJ2-1; D possibly matches TRBD1 or TRBD2 (5 bases each). The CDR3 sequence is 16 residues long. CDR1 and CDR2 from the germline V gene are MGHDK and SYGVNS. Trimming took off 4 bases at V and 0 bases at J, with 13 bases between the two ends.

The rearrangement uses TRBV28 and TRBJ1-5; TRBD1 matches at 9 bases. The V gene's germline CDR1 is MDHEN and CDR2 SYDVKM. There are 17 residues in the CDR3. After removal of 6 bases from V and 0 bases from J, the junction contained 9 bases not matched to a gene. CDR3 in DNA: TGTGCCAGCAGCCCGGGACAGGGAACCTATAGCAATCAGCCCCAGCATTTT. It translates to CASSPGQGTYSNQPQHF.

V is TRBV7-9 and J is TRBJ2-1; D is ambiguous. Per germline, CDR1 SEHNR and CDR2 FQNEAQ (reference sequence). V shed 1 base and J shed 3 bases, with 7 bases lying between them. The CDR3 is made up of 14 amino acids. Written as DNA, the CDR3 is TGTGCCAGCAGCTTAGGGGCCGACTACAATGAGCAGTTCTTC. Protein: CASSLGADYNEQFF.

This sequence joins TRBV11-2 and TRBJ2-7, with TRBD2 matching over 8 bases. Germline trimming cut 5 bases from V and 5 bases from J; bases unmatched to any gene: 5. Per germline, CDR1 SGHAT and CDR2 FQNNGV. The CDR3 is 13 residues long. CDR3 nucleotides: TGTGCCAGCAGCCAGGGACTAGTCCACGAGCAGTACTTC. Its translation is CASSQGLVHEQYF.

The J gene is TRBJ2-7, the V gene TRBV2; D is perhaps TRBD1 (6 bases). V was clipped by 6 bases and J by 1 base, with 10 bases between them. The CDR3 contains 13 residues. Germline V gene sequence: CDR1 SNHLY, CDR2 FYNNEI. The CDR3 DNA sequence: TGTGCCAGCAGCTTCGGACAGTCCTACGAGCAGTACTTC. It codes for CASSFGQSYEQYF.

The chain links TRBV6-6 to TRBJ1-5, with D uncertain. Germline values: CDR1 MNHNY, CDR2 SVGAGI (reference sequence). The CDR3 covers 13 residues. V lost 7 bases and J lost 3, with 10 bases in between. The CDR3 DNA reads TGTGCCAGCACCTCAGTTGACAATCAGCCCCAGCATTTT. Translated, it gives CASTSVDNQPQHF.

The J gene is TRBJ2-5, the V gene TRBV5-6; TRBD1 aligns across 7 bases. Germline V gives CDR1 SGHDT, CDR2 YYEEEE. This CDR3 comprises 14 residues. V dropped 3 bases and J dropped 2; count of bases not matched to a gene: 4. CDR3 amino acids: CASSSWTGQETQYF. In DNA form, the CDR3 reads TGTGCCAGCAGCTCCTGGACAGGACAAGAGACCCAGTACTTC.

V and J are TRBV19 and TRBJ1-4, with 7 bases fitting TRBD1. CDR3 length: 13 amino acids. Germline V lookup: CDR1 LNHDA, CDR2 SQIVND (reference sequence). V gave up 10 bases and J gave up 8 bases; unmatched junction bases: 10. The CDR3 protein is CATRQGRNEKLFF. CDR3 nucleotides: TGTGCCACCCGACAGGGTCGGAACGAAAAACTGTTTTTT.

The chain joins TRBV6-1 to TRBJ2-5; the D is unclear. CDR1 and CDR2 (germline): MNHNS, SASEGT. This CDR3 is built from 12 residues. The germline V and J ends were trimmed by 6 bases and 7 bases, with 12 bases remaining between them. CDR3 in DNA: TGTGCCAGCAGCTCTACACCCGGGACCCAGTACTTC. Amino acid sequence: CASSSTPGTQYF.

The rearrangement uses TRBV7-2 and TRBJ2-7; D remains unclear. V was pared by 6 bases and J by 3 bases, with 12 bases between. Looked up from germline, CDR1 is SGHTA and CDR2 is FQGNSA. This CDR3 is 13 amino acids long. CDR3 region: CASSPTPGYEQYF. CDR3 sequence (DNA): TGTGCCAGCAGTCCAACTCCGGGCTACGAGCAGTACTTC.

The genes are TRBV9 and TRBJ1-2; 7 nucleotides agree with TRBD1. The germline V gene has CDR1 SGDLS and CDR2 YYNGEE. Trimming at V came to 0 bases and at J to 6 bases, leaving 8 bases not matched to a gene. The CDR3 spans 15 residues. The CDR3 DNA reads TGTGCCAGCAGCGTAGGGGGACAGACCTTCGATGGCTACACCTTC. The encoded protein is CASSVGGQTFDGYTF.

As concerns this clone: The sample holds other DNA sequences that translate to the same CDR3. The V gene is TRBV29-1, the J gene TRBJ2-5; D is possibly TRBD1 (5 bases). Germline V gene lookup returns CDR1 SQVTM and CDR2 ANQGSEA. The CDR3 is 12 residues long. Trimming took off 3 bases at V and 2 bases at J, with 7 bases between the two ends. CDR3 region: CSVDRVQETQYF. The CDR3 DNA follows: TGCAGCGTTGACAGGGTACAAGAGACCCAGTACTTC.

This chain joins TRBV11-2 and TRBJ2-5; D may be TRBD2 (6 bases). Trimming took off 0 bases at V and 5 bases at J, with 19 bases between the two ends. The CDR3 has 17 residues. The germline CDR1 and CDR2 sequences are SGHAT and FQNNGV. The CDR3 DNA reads TGTGCCAGCAGCTTAGAGGGGCGGGGCTTGAGGGGCGAGACCCAGTACTTC. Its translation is CASSLEGRGLRGETQYF.

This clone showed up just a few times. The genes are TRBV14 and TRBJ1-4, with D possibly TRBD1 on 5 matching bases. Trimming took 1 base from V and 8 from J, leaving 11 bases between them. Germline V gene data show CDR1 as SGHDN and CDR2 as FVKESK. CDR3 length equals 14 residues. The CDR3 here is CASSQGRWGEKLFF. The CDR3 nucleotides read TGTGCCAGCAGCCAAGGACGATGGGGGGAAAAACTGTTTTTT.

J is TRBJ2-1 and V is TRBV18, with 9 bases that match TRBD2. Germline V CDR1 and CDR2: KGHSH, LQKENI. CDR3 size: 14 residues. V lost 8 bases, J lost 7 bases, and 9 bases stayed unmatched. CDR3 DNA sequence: TGTGCCAGCCTTAGCGGGAGCGGCTTGAATGAGCAGTTCTTC. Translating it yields CASLSGSGLNEQFF.

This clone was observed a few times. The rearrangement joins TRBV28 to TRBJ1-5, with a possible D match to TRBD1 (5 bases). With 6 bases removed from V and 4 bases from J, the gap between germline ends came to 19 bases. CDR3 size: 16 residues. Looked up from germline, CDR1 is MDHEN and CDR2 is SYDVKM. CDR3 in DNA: TGTGCCAGCAGCCCACCTAACAGGCCCGTTAATCAGCCCCAGCATTTT. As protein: CASSPPNRPVNQPQHF.

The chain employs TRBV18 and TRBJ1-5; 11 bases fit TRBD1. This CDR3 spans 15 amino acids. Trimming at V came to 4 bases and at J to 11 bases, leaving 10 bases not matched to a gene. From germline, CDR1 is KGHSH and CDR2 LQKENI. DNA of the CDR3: TGTGCCAGCTCACAGGACAGGGGGCTAGGAACGGCCCAGCATTTT. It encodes CASSQDRGLGTAQHF.

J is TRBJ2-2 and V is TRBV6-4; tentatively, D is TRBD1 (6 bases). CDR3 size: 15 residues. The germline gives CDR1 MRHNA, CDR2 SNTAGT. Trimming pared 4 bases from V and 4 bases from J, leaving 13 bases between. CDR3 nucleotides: TGTGCCAGCAGTGCACAGGGTTTAGGCACCGGGGAGCTGTTTTTT. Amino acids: CASSAQGLGTGELFF.